The entry below gives a single TCR beta chain sequence along with its context. The sample belongs to a study of blood T cell repertoires in COVID-19. Study background: Acute and convalescent COVID-19 specimens originated in the United States, Italy and Spain. In each case, the material was cDNA or gDNA derived from T cells, B-cell-depleted T cells, or PBMCs.

In the original workflow: Amplification with reference gene primers provided the estimates of nucleated cell counts. The table came from immunoSEQ multiplex PCR; TCRdb's copy has only in-frame clones and leaves some out. That table is the source of V, J and clone size, and D and trimming were worked out from the DNA. The table lists 220,000 or so clones, 82% of them singletons. The CDR3 covers 15 residues. Germline V CDR1 and CDR2: DFQATT, SNEGSKA (reference sequence). V was pared by 3 bases and J by 1 base, with 7 bases of the junction left unmatched. The TCR comes from an elderly woman with acute or convalescent COVID-19. What was sequenced was peripheral blood. The chain links TRBV20-1 to TRBJ1-1; 8 bases are shared with TRBD1. DNA for the CDR3: TGCAGTGCTAGTAAGTGGACAGGGAAGAACACTGAAGCTTTCTTT. As protein: CSASKWTGKNTEAFF.